The sample holds a few counts of the clone carrying this T cell receptor beta chain. Its cognate antigen is unknown. The data derive from a study of beta chain features in type 1 diabetes. Sequenced material consisted of expressed TCRB transcripts (all of the isolated RNA was reverse transcribed). Sequencing used immunoSEQ multiplex PCR; TCRdb keeps in-frame clones, though not all of them. The table includes 310,000 or so clones, approximately 10% detected once. Germline CDR1 reads SGHTA; CDR2 reads FQGNSA. This CDR3 region has 15 residues. Trimming at V came to 1 base and at J to 4 bases, leaving 2 bases not matched to a gene. Study outcomes and limitations: A pattern of fewer insertions and more deletions at VDJ junctions was seen in type 1 diabetes patients. In the patient group, naive, central memory and Treg TCRB repertoires seemed more alike than in the healthy donor group.

The sequencing sample was made of naive CD4+ T cells from blood. The TCR was taken from a woman in her 30s in good health. The rearrangement joins TRBV7-2 to TRBJ2-3; 10 bases map to TRBD1. This chain's CDR3 is CASSLVGQGPDTQYF. DNA for the CDR3: TGTGCCAGCAGCTTAGTGGGACAGGGGCCAGATACGCAGTATTTT.